The TCR beta chain under discussion was sequenced for a study of T cell repertoires in cytomegalovirus infection. Study-wide background: In the study, CMV epitopes included recently identified HLA-C-restricted and well-studied HLA-B-restricted ones. Whole-study findings and limits: People with CMV and the relevant HLA were identified by cumulative public TCR beta family frequency. What dominated the ex vivo response were HLA-C-restricted CMV-specific TCR beta clonotypes.

This clonotype has a handful of counts. Its antigen remains unidentified. V was cut by 5 bases and J by 4 bases, with 14 bases left in between. CDR1 and CDR2 from the germline V gene are SGHVS and FNYEAQ. The CDR3 contains 14 residues. One entry per CDR3 protein, called by TCRdb with MiXCR from the reads. The repertoire holds under 300,000 distinct CDR3 sequences, around 20% seen once, with roughly a fifth in the top ten. The sequence was obtained from a human donor in good health (CMV status not recorded). Some clones in this sample may be carry-over from other donors' samples. The chain employs TRBV7-6 and TRBJ1-1; D possibly corresponds to TRBD1 (5 bases). The sequences come from cultured PBMCs, collected from culture after CMV antigen stimulation. The DNA of the CDR3 is TGTGCCAGCAGCCTTACCCAGGGTGGCACTGAAGCTTTCTTT. Its protein product is CASSLTQGGTEAFF.